The sequence of this T cell receptor beta chain was determined in a study of control samples from healthy donors and cancer patients (dated by TCRdb to 2018 to 2020). Points on this clone: This clone's antigen is unknown. Qualities for individual bases were not recorded, and no much larger clone is one base off.

Preparation of the library involved the immunoSEQ multiplex PCR assay. As stored in TCRdb, this immuneACCESS dataset retains in-frame rearrangements with V and J assigned. A fraction of the clones does not appear; measured against another copy, unresolved V genes explain less than half of the discrepancy, and the remainder lacks a known reason. The sample profile shows roughly 100,000 clones; roughly 80% of them were found once. Together, the top ten hold 13% of the sample. Based on the germline V gene (reference sequence), the CDR1 and CDR2 sequences are LNHDA and SQIVND. The CDR3 covers 14 residues, taking in both the cysteine and the phenylalanine. CDR3 DNA only is kept here, 42 bases in frame from base 1. V loses 4 bases, J loses 0 bases, and the germline ends lie 7 bases apart.

The chain is assembled from TRBV19 and TRBJ1-5, with no confident D gene call. Source material: blood. This TCR was sampled from a woman in her forties or fifties in good health. CDR3 sequence: CASSTYSSNQPQHF. The DNA sequence reads TGTGCCAGTAGTACCTACAGTAGCAATCAGCCCCAGCATTTT.